The rows below give T cell receptor beta chains drawn from one sample of a study of T cells in Graves' hyperthyroidism and ophthalmopathy. TCRdb fed the multiplex PCR reads into MiXCR, producing one record per CDR3 protein. The sample yields 340,000 or so distinct CDR3 sequences, roughly 17% seen once. Sequenced sample: blood. These receptors all come from a man aged 30-40 years with Graves' hyperthyroidism. Both conserved end residues are part of each CDR3. D genes are given only for firm matches. Only part of the rows carry a size: once, few, many, or a class if the clone is expanded.

J gene,V gene,D gene,clone size,CDR3 protein,CDR3 DNA
TRBJ2-4,TRBV12-3/TRBV12-4,-,-,CASGAKNIQYF,TGTGCCAGCGGGGCCAAAAACATTCAGTACTTC
TRBJ2-5,TRBV5-6,-,-,CASSLGGEIGTQYF,TGTGCCAGCAGCTTGGGGGGGGAAATCGGGACCCAGTACTTC
TRBJ1-6,TRBV6-1,-,-,CASRAAPGRTLRSPLHF,TGTGCCAGCAGGGCCGCCCCCGGCAGAACGCTTAGGTCACCCCTCCACTTT
TRBJ2-4,TRBV27,-,few,CASGNGLAKNIQYF,TGTGCCAGCGGAAATGGTCTAGCCAAAAACATTCAGTACTTC
TRBJ1-5,TRBV7-8,TRBD1,many,CASSFPQGGGQPQHF,TGTGCCAGCAGCTTTCCACAGGGGGGGGGGCAGCCCCAGCATTTT
TRBJ2-2,TRBV20-1,TRBD2,many,CSATGLAGSTGELFF,TGCAGTGCGACCGGACTAGCGGGAAGTACCGGGGAGCTGTTTTTT
TRBJ1-1,TRBV4-1,TRBD1,-,CASSQGLDRVTEAFF,TGCGCCAGCAGCCAAGGGCTCGACAGGGTCACTGAAGCTTTCTTT
TRBJ1-1,TRBV27,-,many,CASSLIGSEAFF,TGTGCCAGCAGTTTAATCGGGTCTGAAGCTTTCTTT
TRBJ1-1,TRBV19,-,few,CASEGIMNTEAFF,TGTGCCAGTGAGGGAATCATGAACACTGAAGCTTTCTTT
TRBJ2-4,TRBV12-3/TRBV12-4,-,many,CASSGGPRAELAKNIQYF,TGTGCCAGCAGTGGAGGACCAAGGGCGGAACTAGCCAAAAACATTCAGTACTTC
TRBJ2-3,TRBV7-2,-,-,CASSSTWGTDTQYF,TGTGCCAGCAGCTCCACCTGGGGCACAGATACGCAGTATTTT
TRBJ1-1,TRBV6-2/TRBV6-3,TRBD1,many,CASSYSPDRGAEAFF,TGTGCCAGCAGTTACTCCCCCGACAGGGGGGCTGAAGCTTTCTTT
TRBJ2-1,TRBV24-1,-,many,CATSDLGLAEQFF,TGTGCCACCAGTGATCTTGGGCTGGCTGAGCAGTTCTTC
TRBJ1-2,TRBV19,-,-,CATLPRGRGEGYTF,TGTGCCACCCTCCCCCGGGGGCGCGGAGAAGGCTACACCTTC
TRBJ2-7,TRBV15,TRBD1,-,CATSRDTQGGSEQYF,TGTGCCACCAGCAGAGATACACAGGGGGGAAGTGAGCAGTACTTC
TRBJ2-2,TRBV5-1,-,many,CASSLRQANTGELFF,TGCGCCAGCAGCCTACGACAGGCCAACACCGGGGAGCTGTTTTTT
TRBJ1-5,TRBV6-5,-,many,CASSYSGVGSQPQHF,TGTGCCAGCAGTTACTCTGGGGTAGGGTCTCAGCCCCAGCATTTT
TRBJ2-1,TRBV4-1,TRBD2,-,CASSQDPPTSGALNEQFF,TGCGCCAGCAGCCAAGATCCCCCCACTAGCGGGGCCCTCAATGAGCAGTTCTTC
TRBJ2-3,TRBV3-1,-,many,CASSQDPGDTQYF,TGTGCCAGCAGCCAAGATCCGGGGGATACGCAGTATTTT
TRBJ1-5,TRBV29-1,TRBD1,many,CSVGHGTGNQPQHF,TGCAGCGTTGGACATGGGACAGGCAATCAGCCCCAGCATTTT
TRBJ1-5,TRBV28,-,many,CASPRGFYSNQPQHF,TGTGCCAGCCCCCGGGGGTTCTATAGCAATCAGCCCCAGCATTTT
TRBJ1-1,TRBV20-1,-,many,CSANAGSYMNTEAFF,TGCAGTGCTAACGCAGGATCGTACATGAACACTGAAGCTTTCTTT
TRBJ2-1,TRBV10-3,-,-,CAISESLTTAYNEQFF,TGTGCCATCAGTGAGTCCCTAACCACTGCGTACAATGAGCAGTTCTTC
TRBJ2-3,TRBV2,-,many,CASSEGVGISTDTQYF,TGTGCCAGCAGTGAGGGTGTGGGAATCAGCACAGATACGCAGTATTTT
TRBJ1-2,TRBV6-1,-,few,CASSVTLTNYGYTF,TGTGCCAGCAGTGTAACGCTCACTAACTATGGCTACACCTTC
TRBJ1-1,TRBV6-1,-,many,CASRITANTEAFF,TGTGCCAGCAGGATAACAGCGAACACTGAAGCTTTCTTT
TRBJ1-5,TRBV19,-,few,CASRKGQNNQPQHF,TGTGCCAGTCGGAAAGGACAGAACAATCAGCCCCAGCATTTT
TRBJ2-3,TRBV29-1,-,few,CSVKGRYSTDTQYF,TGCAGCGTGAAGGGGAGGTATAGTACAGATACGCAGTATTTT
TRBJ2-5,TRBV7-9,TRBD2,-,CASSMGLAGETQYF,TGTGCCAGCAGCATGGGACTAGCAGGAGAGACCCAGTACTTC
TRBJ1-6,TRBV12-3/TRBV12-4,-,few,CASSLIEESDSPLHF,TGTGCCAGCAGTTTAATCGAAGAGAGTGATTCACCCCTCCACTTT
TRBJ2-3,TRBV29-1,TRBD2,few,CSVEDLYSGRDRTDTQYF,TGCAGCGTTGAAGATCTGTATAGCGGGAGAGACCGCACAGATACGCAGTATTTT
TRBJ2-7,TRBV20-1,TRBD2,-,CSVPTTTGLAYEQYF,TGCAGTGTCCCAACAACTACTGGACTAGCCTACGAGCAGTACTTC
TRBJ2-2,TRBV30,TRBD1,many,CAWSYRDRNTGELFF,TGTGCCTGGAGTTACCGGGACAGAAACACCGGGGAGCTGTTTTTT
TRBJ2-5,TRBV5-1,TRBD2,-,CATGLAGGYQETQYF,TGCGCCACCGGTTTGGCGGGAGGGTACCAAGAGACCCAGTACTTC
TRBJ2-1,TRBV14,-,many,CASRGQSGPYNEQFF,TGTGCCAGCAGGGGACAGAGCGGGCCCTACAATGAGCAGTTCTTC
TRBJ2-3,TRBV12-5,TRBD2,-,CASGLGLAGAADTQYF,TGTGCTAGTGGTTTGGGACTAGCGGGAGCTGCAGATACGCAGTATTTT
TRBJ1-4,TRBV20-1,-,many,CSARELGQGNNEKLFF,TGCAGTGCTAGAGAACTTGGGCAGGGGAATAATGAAAAACTGTTTTTT
TRBJ2-7,TRBV18,-,many,CASSRDSLLSYEQYF,TGTGCCAGCTCGCGGGACAGCTTACTCTCCTACGAGCAGTACTTC
TRBJ2-1,TRBV7-3,TRBD2,many,CASSSGGTSVRKQFF,TGTGCCAGCAGCTCAGGCGGGACTAGTGTTCGTAAGCAGTTCTTC
TRBJ2-2,TRBV2,-,many,CASVGANTGELFF,TGTGCCAGCGTGGGGGCTAACACCGGGGAGCTGTTTTTT
TRBJ2-2,TRBV7-2,-,few,CASSFYRAATGELFF,TGTGCCAGCAGCTTCTACAGGGCGGCCACCGGGGAGCTGTTTTTT
TRBJ1-2,TRBV13,-,many,CASSSRQDGDYGYTF,TGTGCCAGCAGCTCGCGACAGGATGGGGACTATGGCTACACCTTC
TRBJ1-3,TRBV5-1,-,many,CASSWSSGNTIYF,TGCGCCAGCAGTTGGAGCTCTGGAAACACCATATATTTT
TRBJ2-1,TRBV18,TRBD1,many,CASHRDRGDNEQFF,TGTGCCAGCCATCGGGACAGGGGAGACAATGAGCAGTTCTTC